Described below is a single TCR beta chain sequence and its context. The record originates from a study of blood T cell repertoires in COVID-19. Across the study: Both acute and convalescent COVID-19 samples were obtained from the United States, Italy and Spain. Sample material is recorded as cDNA or gDNA derived from T cells, B-cell-depleted T cells, or PBMCs.

Original data processing: Amplification with reference gene primers provided the estimates of nucleated cell counts. Some clones are missing from TCRdb's copy, which holds only in-frame ones; the method was immunoSEQ multiplex PCR. For V, J and clone size, that table is used; D and trimming come from the DNA. The sample consists of 200,000 or so clones, more than 65% of them appearing once. Per the germline V gene, CDR1 is SEHNR and CDR2 is FQNEAQ (reference sequence). V was trimmed by 7 bases and J by 6 bases, leaving 21 bases between them. This CDR3 is 15 amino acids long. This sequence joins TRBV7-9 and TRBJ1-1; possible D gene TRBD1, 5 bases. What was sequenced was peripheral blood. This receptor was obtained from a woman aged 55 to 70 with acute or convalescent COVID-19. As DNA, the CDR3 is TGTGCCAGCATTCCAGGGCTGGTGGTGGACCCTGAAGCTTTCTTT. Translation gives CASIPGLVVDPEAFF.